This T cell receptor (beta chain) came from a study of T cells in tumors and immune-related adverse events. Repertoires were generated with immunoSEQ multiplex PCR, while TCRdb's copy carries only in-frame clones and drops some. The sample includes about 20,000 clones, around nine tenths seen only once; the top ten take over 1.3%. The germline V and J ends were trimmed by 1 base and 1 base, with 14 bases remaining between them. The CDR3 loop spans 18 amino acids. CDR1 MNHEY and CDR2 SMNVEV come from the germline V gene (reference sequence). Source: lymph node tissue, taken from a patient treated with anti-PD-1 therapy. The chain employs TRBV27 and TRBJ2-6; TRBD1 is a possible D gene (6 bases). This receptor was obtained from a female donor with metastatic renal cell carcinoma. DNA of the CDR3: TGTGCCAGCAGTTTATATACAGGGCCACTTTCTGGGGCCAACGTCCTGACTTTC. Amino acids: CASSLYTGPLSGANVLTF.